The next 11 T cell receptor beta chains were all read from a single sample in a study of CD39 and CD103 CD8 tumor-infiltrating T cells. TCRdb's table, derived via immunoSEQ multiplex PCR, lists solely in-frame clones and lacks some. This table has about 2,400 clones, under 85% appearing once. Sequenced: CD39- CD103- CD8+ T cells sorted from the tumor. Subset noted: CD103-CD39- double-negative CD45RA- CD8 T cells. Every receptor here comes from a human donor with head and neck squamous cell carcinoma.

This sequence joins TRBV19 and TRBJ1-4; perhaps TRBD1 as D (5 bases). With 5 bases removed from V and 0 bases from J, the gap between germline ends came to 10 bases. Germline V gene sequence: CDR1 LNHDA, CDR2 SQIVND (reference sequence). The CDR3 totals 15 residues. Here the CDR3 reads CASSLGTATNEKLFF. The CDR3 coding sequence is TGTGCCAGTAGTCTCGGGACTGCAACTAATGAAAAACTGTTTTTT.

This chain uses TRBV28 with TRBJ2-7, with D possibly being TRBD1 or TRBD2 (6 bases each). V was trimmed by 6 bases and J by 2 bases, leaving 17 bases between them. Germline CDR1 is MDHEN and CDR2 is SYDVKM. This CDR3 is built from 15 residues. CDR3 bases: TGTGCCAGCAGCCCTGGGTGGGGGGCAACCTACGAGCAGTACTTC. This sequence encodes CASSPGWGATYEQYF.

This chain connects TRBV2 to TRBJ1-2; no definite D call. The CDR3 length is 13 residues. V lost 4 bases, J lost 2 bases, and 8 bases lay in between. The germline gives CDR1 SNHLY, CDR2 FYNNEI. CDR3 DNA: TGTGCCAGCAGTGCCAGTCTAAACTATGGCTACACCTTC. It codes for CASSASLNYGYTF. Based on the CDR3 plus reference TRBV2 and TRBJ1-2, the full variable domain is EPEVTQTPSHQVTQMGQEVILRCVPISNHLYFYWYRQILGQKVEFLVSFYNNEISEKSEIFDDQFSVERPDGSNFTLKIRSTKLEDSAMYFCASSASLNYGYTFGSGTRLTVV.

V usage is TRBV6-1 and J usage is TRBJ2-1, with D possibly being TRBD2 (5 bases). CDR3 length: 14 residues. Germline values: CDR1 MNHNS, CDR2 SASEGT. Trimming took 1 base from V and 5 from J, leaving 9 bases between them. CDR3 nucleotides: TGTGCCAGCAGTGAAGTCTCCGGGAACAATGAGCAGTTCTTC. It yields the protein CASSEVSGNNEQFF.

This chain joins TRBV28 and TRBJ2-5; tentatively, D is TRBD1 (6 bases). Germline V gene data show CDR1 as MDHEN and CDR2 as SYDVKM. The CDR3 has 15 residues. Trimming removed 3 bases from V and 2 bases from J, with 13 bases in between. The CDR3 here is CASSFDRSLQETQYF. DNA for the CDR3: TGTGCCAGCAGTTTTGACAGGTCCTTACAAGAGACCCAGTACTTC.

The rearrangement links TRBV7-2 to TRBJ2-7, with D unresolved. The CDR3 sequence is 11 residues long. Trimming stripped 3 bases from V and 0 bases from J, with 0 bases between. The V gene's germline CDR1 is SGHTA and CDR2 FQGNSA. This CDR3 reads CASSFSYEQYF. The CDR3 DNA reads TGTGCCAGCAGCTTCTCCTACGAGCAGTACTTC.

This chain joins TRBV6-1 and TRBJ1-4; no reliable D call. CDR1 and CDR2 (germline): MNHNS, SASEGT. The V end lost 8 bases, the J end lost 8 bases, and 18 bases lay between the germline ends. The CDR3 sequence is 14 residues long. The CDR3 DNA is TGTGCCAGCCTGTCCTTGGGGTTGTCGGAAAAACTGTTTTTT. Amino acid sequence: CASLSLGLSEKLFF.

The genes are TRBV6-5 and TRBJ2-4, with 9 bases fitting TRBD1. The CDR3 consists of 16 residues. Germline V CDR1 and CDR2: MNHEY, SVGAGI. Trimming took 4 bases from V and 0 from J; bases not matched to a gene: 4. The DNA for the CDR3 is TGTGCCAGCAGTTCCGGGACAGGGCTAGCCAAAAACATTCAGTACTTC. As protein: CASSSGTGLAKNIQYF.

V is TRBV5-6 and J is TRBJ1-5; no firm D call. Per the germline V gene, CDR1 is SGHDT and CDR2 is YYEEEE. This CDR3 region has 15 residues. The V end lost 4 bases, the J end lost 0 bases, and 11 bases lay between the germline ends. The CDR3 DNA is TGTGCCAGCAGCGCGGACGGCGATAGCAATCAGCCCCAGCATTTT. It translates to CASSADGDSNQPQHF.

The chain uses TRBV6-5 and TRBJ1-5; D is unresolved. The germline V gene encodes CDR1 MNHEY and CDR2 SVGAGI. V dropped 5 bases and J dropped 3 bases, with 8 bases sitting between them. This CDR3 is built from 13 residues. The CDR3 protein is CASSLSHNQPQHF. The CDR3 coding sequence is TGTGCCAGCAGTCTCAGCCACAATCAGCCCCAGCATTTT.

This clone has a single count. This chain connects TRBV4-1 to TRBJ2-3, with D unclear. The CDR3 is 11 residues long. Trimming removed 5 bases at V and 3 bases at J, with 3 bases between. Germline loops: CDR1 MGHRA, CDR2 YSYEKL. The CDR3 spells CASSETDTQYF. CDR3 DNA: TGCGCCAGCAGCGAAACAGATACGCAGTATTTT.